In this sample, the clone carrying this T cell receptor (beta chain) turned up a few times. cDNA prepared by RNA extraction and subsequent reverse transcription served as the template for sequencing. The assay was immunoSEQ multiplex PCR, and TCRdb's table has in-frame clones only and misses some. The sample has roughly 250,000 clones; 67% are singletons. From germline, CDR1 is MNHEY and CDR2 SVGAGI. Trimming took off 6 bases at V and 9 bases at J, with 11 bases between the two ends. This CDR3 is built from 12 residues. The data are from a study of CD8+ T cells in alopecia areata. This clonotype was sampled from a human donor with alopecia areata. V is TRBV6-5 and J is TRBJ2-2; possible D gene TRBD1, 5 bases. The material was CD4+ T cells sorted from blood, obtained at week 0. This CDR3 is CASRSGIRELFF. The CDR3 DNA reads TGTGCCAGCAGGTCAGGGATCAGGGAGCTGTTTTTT.